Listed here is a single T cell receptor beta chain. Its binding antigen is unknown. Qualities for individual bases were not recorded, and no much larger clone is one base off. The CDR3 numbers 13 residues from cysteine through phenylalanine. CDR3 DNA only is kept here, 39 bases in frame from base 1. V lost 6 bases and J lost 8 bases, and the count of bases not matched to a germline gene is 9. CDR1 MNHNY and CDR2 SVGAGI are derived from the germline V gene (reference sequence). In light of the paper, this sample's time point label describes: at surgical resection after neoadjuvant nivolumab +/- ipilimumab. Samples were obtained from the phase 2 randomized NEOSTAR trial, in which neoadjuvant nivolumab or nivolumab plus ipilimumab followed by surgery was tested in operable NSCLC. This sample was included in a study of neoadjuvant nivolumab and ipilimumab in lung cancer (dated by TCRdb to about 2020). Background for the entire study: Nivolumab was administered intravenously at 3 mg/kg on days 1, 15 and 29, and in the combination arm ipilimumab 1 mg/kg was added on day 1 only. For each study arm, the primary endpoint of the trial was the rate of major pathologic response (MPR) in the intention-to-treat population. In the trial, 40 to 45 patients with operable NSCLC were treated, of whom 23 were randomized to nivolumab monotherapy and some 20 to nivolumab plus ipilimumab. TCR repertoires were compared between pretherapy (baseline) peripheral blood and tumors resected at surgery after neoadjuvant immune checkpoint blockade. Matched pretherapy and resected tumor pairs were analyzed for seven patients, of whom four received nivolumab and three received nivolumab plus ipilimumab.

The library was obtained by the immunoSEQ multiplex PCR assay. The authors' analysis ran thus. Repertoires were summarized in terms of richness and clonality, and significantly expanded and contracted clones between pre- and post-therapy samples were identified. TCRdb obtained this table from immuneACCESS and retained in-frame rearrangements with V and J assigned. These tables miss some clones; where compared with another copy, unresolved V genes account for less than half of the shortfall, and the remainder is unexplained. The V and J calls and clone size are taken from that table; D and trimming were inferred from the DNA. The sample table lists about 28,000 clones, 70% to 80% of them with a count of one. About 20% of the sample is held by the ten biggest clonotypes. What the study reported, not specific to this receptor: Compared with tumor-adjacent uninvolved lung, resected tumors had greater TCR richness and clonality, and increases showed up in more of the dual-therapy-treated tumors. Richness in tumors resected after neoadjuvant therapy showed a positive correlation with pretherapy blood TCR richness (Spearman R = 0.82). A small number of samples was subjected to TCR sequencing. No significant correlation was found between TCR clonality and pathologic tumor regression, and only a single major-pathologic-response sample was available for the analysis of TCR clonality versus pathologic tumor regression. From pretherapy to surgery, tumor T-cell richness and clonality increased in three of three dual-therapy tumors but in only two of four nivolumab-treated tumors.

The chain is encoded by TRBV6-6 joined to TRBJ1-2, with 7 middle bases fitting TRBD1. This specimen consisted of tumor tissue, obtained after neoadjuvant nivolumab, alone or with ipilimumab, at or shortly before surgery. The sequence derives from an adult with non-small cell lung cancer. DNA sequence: TGTGCCAGCAGACAAACAGGGGACCCAGGCTACACCTTC. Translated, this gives CASRQTGDPGYTF.